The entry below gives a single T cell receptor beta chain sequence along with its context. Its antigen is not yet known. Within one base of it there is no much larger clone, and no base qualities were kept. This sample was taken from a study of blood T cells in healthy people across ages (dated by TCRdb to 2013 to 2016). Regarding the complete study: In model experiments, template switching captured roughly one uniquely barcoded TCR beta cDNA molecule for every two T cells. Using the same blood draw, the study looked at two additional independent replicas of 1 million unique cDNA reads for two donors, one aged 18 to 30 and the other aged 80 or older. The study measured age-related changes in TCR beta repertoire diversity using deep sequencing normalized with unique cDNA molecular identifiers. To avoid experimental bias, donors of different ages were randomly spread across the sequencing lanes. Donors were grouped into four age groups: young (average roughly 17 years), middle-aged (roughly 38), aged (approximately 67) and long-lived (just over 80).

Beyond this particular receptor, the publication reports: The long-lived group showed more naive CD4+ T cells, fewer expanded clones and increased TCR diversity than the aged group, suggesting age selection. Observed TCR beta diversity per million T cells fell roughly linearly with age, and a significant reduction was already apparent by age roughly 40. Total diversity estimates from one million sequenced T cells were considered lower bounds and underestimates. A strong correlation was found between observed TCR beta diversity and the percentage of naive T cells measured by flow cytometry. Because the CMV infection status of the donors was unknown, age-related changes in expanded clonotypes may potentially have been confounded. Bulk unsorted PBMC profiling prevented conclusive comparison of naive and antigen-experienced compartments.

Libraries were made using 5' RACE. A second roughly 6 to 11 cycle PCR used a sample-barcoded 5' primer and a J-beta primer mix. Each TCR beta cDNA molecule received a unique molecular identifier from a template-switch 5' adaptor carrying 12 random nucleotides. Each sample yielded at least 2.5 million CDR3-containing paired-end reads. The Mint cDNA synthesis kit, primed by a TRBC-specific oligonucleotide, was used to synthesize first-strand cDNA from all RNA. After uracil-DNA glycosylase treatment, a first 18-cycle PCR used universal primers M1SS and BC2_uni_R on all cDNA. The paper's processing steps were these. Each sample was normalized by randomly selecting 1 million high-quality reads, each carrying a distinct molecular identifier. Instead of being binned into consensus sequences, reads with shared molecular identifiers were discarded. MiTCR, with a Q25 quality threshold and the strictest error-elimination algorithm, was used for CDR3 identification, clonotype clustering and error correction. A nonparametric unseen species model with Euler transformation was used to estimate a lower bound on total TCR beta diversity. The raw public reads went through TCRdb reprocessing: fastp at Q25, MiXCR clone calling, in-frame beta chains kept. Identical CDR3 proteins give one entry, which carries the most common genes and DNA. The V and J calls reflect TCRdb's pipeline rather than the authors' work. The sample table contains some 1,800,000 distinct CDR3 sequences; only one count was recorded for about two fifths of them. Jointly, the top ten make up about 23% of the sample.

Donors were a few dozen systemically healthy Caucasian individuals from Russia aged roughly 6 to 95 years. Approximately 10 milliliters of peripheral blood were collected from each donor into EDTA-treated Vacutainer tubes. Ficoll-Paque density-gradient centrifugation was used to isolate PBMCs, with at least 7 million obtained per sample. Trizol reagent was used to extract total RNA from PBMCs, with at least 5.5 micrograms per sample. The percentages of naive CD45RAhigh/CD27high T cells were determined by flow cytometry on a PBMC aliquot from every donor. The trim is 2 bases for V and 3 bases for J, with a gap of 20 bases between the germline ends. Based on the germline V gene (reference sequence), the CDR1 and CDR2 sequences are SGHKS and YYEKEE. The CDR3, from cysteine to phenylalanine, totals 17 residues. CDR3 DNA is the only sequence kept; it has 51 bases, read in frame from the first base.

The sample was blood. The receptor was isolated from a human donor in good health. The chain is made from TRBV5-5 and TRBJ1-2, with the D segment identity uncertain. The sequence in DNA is TGTGCCAGCAGCTTTATGATCGGGATTGAGGATTACTATGGCTACACCTTC. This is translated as CASSFMIGIEDYYGYTF.